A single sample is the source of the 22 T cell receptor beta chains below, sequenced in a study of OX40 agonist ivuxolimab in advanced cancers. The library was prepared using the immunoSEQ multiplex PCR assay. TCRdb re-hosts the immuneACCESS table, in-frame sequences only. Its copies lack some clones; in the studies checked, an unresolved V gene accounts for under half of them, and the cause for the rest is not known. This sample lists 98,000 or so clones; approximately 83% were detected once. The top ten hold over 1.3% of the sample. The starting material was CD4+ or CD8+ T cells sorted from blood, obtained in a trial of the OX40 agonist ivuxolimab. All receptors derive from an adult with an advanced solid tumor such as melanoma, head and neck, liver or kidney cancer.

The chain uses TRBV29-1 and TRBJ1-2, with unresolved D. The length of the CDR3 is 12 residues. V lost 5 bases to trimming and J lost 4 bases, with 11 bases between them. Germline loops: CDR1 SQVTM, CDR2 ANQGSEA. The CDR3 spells CSVSSGVYGYTF. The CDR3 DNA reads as TGCAGCGTTTCTTCCGGGGTCTATGGCTACACCTTC.

CDR3 residues: CASGLRDWGSLYEQYF. The CDR3 DNA reads as TGTGCTAGTGGTTTGAGGGATTGGGGGTCTCTCTACGAGCAGTACTTC. This sequence joins TRBV12-5 and TRBJ2-7; D may match TRBD1 or TRBD2 (5 bases each). Germline V gene lookup returns CDR1 LGHNT and CDR2 FRNRAP. V was cut by 2 bases and J by 3 bases, with 17 bases left in between. This CDR3 is 16 amino acids long.

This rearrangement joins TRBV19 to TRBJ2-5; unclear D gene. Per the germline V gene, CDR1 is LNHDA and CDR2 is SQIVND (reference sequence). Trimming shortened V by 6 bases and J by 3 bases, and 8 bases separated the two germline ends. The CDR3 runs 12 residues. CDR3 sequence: CASSPSKETQYF. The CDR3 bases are TGTGCCAGTAGCCCATCCAAAGAGACCCAGTACTTC.

CDR3 nucleotide sequence: TGTGCCAGTAGTTTCCGGGACAGGGGGGACGAGCAGTACTTC. It specifies CASSFRDRGDEQYF. The chain combines TRBV19 with TRBJ2-7, with 11 bases that match TRBD1. Germline V lookup: CDR1 LNHDA, CDR2 SQIVND (reference sequence). After removal of 5 bases from V and 5 bases from J, the junction contained 5 bases not matched to a gene. There are 14 residues in the CDR3.

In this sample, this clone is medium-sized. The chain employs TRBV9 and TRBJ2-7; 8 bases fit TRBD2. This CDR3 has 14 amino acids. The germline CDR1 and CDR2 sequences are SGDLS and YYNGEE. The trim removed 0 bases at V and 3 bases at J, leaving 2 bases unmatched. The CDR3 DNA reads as TGTGCCAGCAGCGTAGGCAGCGGGAGCTACGAGCAGTACTTC. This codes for CASSVGSGSYEQYF.

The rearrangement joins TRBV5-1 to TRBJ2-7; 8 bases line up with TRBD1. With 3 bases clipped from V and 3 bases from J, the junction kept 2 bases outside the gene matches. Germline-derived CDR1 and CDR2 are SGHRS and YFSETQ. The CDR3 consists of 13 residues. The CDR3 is CASSSGQVYEQYF. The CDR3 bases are TGCGCCAGCAGCTCGGGACAGGTCTACGAGCAGTACTTC.

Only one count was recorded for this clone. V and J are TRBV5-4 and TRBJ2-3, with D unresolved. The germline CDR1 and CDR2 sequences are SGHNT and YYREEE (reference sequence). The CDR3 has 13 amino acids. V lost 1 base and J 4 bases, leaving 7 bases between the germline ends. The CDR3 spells CASSLMAADTQYF. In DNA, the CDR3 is TGTGCCAGCAGCTTGATGGCAGCAGATACGCAGTATTTT. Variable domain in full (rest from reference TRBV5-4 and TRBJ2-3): ETGVTQSPTHLIKTRGQQVTLRCSSQSGHNTVSWYQQALGQGPQFIFQYYREEENGRGNFPPRFSGLQFPNYSSELNVNALELDDSALYLCASSLMAADTQYFGPGTRLTVL.

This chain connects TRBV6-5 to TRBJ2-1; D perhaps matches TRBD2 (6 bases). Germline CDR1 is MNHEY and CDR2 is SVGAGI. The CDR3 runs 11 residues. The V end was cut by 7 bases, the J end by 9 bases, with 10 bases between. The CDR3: CASTTGSEQFF. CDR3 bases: TGTGCCAGCACCACCGGGAGTGAGCAGTTCTTC.

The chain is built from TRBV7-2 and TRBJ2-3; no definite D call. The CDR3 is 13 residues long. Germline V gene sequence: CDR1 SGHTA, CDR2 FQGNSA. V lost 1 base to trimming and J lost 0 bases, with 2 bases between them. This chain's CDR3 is CASSLGSTDTQYF. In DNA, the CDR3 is TGTGCCAGCAGCTTAGGTAGCACAGATACGCAGTATTTT. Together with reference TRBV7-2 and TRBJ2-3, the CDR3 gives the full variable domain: GAGVSQSPSNKVTEKGKDVELRCDPISGHTALYWYRQSLGQGLEFLIYFQGNSAPDKSGLPSDRFSAERTGGSVSTLTIQRTQQEDSAVYLCASSLGSTDTQYFGPGTRLTVL.

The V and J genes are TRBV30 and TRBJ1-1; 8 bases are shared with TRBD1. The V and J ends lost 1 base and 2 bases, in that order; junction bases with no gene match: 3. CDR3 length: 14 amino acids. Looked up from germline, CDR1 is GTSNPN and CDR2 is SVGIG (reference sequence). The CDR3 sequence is CAWSGDRINTEAFF. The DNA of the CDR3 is TGTGCCTGGAGTGGGGACAGGATAAACACTGAAGCTTTCTTT.

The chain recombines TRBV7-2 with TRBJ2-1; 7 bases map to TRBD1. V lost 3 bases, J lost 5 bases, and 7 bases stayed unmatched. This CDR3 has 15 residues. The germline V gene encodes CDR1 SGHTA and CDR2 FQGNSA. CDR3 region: CASSFRGQRNNEQFF. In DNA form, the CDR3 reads TGTGCCAGCAGCTTTAGGGGACAGAGAAACAATGAGCAGTTCTTC.

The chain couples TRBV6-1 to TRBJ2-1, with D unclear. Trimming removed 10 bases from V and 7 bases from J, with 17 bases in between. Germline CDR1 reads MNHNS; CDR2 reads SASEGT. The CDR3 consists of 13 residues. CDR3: CATSPVFWNEQFF. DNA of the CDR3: TGTGCCACCTCCCCGGTATTTTGGAATGAGCAGTTCTTC.

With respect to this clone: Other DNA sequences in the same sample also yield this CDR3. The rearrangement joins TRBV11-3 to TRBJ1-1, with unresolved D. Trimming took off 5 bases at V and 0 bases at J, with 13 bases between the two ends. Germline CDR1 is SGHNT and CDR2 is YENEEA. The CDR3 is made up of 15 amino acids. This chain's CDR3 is CASSLDGSMNTEAFF. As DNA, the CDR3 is TGTGCCAGCAGCCTCGACGGGAGCATGAACACTGAAGCTTTCTTT. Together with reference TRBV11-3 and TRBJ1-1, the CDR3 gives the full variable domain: EAGVVQSPRYKIIEKKQPVAFWCNPISGHNTLYWYLQNLGQGPELLIRYENEEAVDDSQLPKDRFSAERLKGVDSTLKIQPAELGDSAVYLCASSLDGSMNTEAFFGQGTRLTVV.

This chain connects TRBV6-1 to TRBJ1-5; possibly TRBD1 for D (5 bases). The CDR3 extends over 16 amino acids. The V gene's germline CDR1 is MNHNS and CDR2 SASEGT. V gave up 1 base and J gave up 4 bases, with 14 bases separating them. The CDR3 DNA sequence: TGTGCCAGCAGTGAAGGCCTGGGGGTCCAGAATCAGCCCCAGCATTTT. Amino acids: CASSEGLGVQNQPQHF.

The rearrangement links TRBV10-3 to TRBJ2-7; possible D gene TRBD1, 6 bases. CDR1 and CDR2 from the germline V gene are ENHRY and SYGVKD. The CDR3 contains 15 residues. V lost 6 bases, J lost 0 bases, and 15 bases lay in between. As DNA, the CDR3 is TGTGCCATCAGGAGCCGGGACACTCACTCCTACGAGCAGTACTTC. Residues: CAIRSRDTHSYEQYF.

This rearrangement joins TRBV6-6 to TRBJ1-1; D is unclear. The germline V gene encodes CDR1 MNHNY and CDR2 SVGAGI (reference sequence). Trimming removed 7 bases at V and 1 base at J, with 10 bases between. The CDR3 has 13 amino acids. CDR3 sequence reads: CASTLLGNTEAFF. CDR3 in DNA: TGTGCCAGCACCCTACTAGGGAACACTGAAGCTTTCTTT.

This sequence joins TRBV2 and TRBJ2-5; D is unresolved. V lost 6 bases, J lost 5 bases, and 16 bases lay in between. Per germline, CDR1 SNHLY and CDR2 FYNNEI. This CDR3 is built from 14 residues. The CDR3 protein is CASRQQWGMETQYF. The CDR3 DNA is TGTGCCAGCAGACAGCAGTGGGGTATGGAGACCCAGTACTTC.

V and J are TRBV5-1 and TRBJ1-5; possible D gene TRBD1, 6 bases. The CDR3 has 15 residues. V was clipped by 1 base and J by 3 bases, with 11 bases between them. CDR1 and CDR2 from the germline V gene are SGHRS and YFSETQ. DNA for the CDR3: TGCGCCAGCAGCTTGTCGGGGGGCTCCAATCAGCCCCAGCATTTT. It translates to CASSLSGGSNQPQHF.

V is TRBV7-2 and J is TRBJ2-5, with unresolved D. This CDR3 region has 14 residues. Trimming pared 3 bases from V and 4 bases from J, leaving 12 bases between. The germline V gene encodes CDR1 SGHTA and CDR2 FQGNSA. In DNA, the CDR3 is TGTGCCAGCAGCTTTCAGGCTAGTGGAGAGACCCAGTACTTC. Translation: CASSFQASGETQYF.

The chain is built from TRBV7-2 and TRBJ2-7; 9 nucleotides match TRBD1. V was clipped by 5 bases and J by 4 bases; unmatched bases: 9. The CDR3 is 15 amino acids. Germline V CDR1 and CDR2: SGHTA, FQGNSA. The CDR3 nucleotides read TGTGCCAGCAGCAGAGAGGGGACAGGGTTGTACGAGCAGTACTTC. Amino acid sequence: CASSREGTGLYEQYF.

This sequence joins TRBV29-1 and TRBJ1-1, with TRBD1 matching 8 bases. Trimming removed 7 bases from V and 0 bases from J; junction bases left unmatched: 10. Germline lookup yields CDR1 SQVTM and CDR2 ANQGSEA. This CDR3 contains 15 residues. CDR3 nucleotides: TGCAGCGCCCCGAGGACAGGGAACATGAACACTGAAGCTTTCTTT. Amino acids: CSAPRTGNMNTEAFF.

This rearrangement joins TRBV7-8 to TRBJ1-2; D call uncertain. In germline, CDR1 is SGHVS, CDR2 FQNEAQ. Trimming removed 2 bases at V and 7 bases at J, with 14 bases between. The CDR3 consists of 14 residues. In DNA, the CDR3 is TGTGCCAGCAGCTTACGACCGGCCCGGAGTGGCTACACCTTC. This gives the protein CASSLRPARSGYTF.